This TCR beta chain was obtained from a study of response to subunit inactivated influenza vaccine. Findings and caveats of the study: That few new T cells are recruited by each seasonal influenza vaccination was the authors' suggestion.

Germline CDR1 and CDR2: MNHEY and SVGEGT. The length of the CDR3 is 11 residues. V was clipped by 6 bases and J by 13 bases; unmatched bases: 5. This clonotype turned up a few times. The antigen is unknown. In TCRdb, the RT-PCR reads were re-called with MiXCR into one record per CDR3 protein. The sample has hundreds of thousands of distinct CDR3 sequences; 15% to 19% are singletons. The chain has TRBV6-2 or TRBV6-3 and TRBJ2-4; 8 bases match TRBD1. Material: PBMCs from blood, obtained 12 days after vaccination. This TCR derives from a man between 45 and 60 years old who received an inactivated influenza vaccine. The CDR3 is CASRTRDRQYF. CDR3 sequence (DNA): TGTGCCAGCAGAACCCGGGACAGGCAGTACTTC.